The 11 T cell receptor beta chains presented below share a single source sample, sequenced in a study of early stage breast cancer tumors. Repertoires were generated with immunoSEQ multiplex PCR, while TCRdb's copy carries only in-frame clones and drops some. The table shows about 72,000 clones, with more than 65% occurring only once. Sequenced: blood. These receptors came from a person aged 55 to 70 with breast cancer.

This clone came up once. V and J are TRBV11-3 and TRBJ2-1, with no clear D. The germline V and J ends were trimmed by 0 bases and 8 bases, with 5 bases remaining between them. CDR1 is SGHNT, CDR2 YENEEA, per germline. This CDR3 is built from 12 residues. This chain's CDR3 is CASSLDGDEQFF. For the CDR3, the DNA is TGTGCCAGCAGCTTAGATGGTGATGAGCAGTTCTTC.

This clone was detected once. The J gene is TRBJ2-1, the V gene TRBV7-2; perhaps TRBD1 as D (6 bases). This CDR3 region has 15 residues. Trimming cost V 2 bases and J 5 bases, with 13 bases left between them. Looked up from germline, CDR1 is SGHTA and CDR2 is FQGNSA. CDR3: CASSLQGSIDNEQFF. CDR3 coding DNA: TGTGCCAGCAGCTTACAGGGGAGTATTGACAATGAGCAGTTCTTC.

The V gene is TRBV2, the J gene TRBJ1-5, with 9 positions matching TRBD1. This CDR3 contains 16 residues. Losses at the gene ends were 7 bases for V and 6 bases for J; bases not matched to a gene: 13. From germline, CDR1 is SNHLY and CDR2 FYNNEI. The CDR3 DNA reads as TGTGCCAGCACCCTACCGGGACAGGGAAGTGCTCAGCCCCAGCATTTT. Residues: CASTLPGQGSAQPQHF.

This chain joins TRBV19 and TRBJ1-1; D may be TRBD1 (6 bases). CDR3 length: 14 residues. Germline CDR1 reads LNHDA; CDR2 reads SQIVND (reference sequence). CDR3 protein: CATSYRGGGTEAFF. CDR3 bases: TGTGCAACGTCTTATAGGGGGGGCGGCACTGAAGCTTTCTTT.

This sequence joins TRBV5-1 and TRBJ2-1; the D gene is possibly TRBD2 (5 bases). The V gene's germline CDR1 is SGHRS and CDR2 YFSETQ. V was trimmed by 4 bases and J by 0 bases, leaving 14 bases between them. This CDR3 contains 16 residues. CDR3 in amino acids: CASSPRTGSSYNEQFF. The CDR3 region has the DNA TGCGCCAGCAGCCCTAGGACGGGAAGCTCCTACAATGAGCAGTTCTTC.

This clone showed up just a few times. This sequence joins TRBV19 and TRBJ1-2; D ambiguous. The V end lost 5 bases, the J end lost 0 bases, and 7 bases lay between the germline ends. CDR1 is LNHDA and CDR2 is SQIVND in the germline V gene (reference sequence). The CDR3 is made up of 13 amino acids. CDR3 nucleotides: TGTGCCAGTAGTCTCCCCCCTAACTATGGCTACACCTTC. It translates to CASSLPPNYGYTF.

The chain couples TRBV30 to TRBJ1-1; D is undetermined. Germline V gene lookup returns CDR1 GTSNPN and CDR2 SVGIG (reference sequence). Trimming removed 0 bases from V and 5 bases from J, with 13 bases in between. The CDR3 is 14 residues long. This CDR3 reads CAWSVGTYGTEAFF. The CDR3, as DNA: TGTGCCTGGAGTGTAGGCACCTATGGGACTGAAGCTTTCTTT.

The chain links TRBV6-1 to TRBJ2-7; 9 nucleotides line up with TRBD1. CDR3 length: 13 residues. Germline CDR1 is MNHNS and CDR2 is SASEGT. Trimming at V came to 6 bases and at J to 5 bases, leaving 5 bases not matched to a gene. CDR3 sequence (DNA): TGTGCCAGCAGCTTGGACAGGGGAGACGAGCAGTACTTC. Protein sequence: CASSLDRGDEQYF.

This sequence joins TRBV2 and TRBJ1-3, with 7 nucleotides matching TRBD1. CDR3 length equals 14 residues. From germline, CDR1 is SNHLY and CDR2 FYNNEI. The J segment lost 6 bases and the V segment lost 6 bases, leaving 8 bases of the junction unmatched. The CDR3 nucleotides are TGTGCCAGCAGCAGAACAGGGGCGGAAAACACCATATATTTT. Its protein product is CASSRTGAENTIYF.

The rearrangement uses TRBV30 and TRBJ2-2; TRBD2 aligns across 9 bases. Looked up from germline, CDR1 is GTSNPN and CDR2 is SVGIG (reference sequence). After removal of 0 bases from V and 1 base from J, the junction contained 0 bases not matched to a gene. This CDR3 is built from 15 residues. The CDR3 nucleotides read TGTGCCTGGAGTGTACTAGCGGGGAACACCGGGGAGCTGTTTTTT. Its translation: CAWSVLAGNTGELFF. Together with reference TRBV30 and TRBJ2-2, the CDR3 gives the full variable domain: SQTIHQWPATLVQPVGSPLSLECTVEGTSNPNLYWYRQAAGRGLQLLFYSVGIGQISSEVPQNLSASRPQDRQFILSSKKLLLSDSGFYLCAWSVLAGNTGELFFGEGSRLTVL.

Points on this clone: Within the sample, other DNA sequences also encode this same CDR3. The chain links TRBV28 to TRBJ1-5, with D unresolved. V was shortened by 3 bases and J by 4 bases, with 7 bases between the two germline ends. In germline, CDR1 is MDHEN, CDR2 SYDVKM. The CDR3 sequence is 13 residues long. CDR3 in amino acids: CASSFSVNQPQHF. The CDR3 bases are TGTGCCAGCAGTTTCTCAGTAAATCAGCCCCAGCATTTT. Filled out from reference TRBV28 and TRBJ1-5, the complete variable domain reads DVKVTQSSRYLVKRTGEKVFLECVQDMDHENMFWYRQDPGLGLRLIYFSYDVKMKEKGDIPEGYSVSREKKERFSLILESASTNQTSMYLCASSFSVNQPQHFGDGTRLSIL.